This T cell receptor beta chain comes out of a study of blood T cell repertoires in COVID-19. Study in general: The analysed material was cDNA or gDNA that came from T cells, B-cell-depleted T cells, or PBMCs.

In the authors' workflow: Estimation of nucleated cell counts was performed using reference gene primer amplification. The data were produced by immunoSEQ multiplex PCR, yet TCRdb's version contains in-frame clones alone and is incomplete. V, J and clone size are those of that table, while D and trimming were read from the DNA. This sample carries some 56,000 clones, 82% of them seen once, and the ten largest clones take roughly 12%. The trim removed 0 bases at V and 7 bases at J, leaving 10 bases unmatched. The CDR3 covers 18 residues. Germline V gene sequence: CDR1 SGHDN, CDR2 FVKESK. In its sample, this clone was seen a few times.

The V call is TRBV14, the J call TRBJ2-1; 12 bases agree with TRBD1. Sequenced sample: peripheral blood. The clonotype originates from a man older than 75 with COVID-19, enrolled during active disease. CDR3 region: CASSQDMAGTGGRNEQFF. The CDR3 nucleotides are TGTGCCAGCAGCCAAGATATGGCAGGGACAGGGGGCAGGAATGAGCAGTTCTTC.